The clone carrying this T cell receptor beta chain was detected ten times or more. Its antigen is not identified. The data are from a study of glioma-infiltrating T cells. The study, taken as a whole, reports: Above-expected tissue-blood divergence occurred in all gliomas, most in low-grade ones.

TCR alpha and beta CDR3 regions were amplified from RNA using iRepertoire nested multiplex PCR. Using its own MiXCR run on the multiplex PCR reads, TCRdb lists one record per CDR3 protein. The table shows some 180,000 distinct CDR3 sequences, with about 31% occurring only once. Germline values: CDR1 LNHNV, CDR2 YYDKDF (reference sequence). Trimming took 1 base from V and 6 from J; bases not matched to a gene: 2. The CDR3 is made up of 15 amino acids. The receptor was derived from a human donor with low-grade glioma or glioblastoma, undergoing nonglioma brain surgery, or in good health (not recorded which). Sequencing input: glioma tissue, nonneoplastic brain tissue, or PBMCs (not recorded which). The chain carries TRBV15 and TRBJ2-1; TRBD1 matches 11 bases. CDR3 region: CATSRGGTGGNEQFF. DNA for the CDR3: TGTGCCACCAGCAGAGGGGGGACAGGGGGCAATGAGCAGTTCTTC.